This T cell receptor (beta chain) comes out of a study of blood T cell repertoires in COVID-19. Study context: The study drew acute and convalescent COVID-19 samples from the United States, Italy and Spain. From T cells, B-cell-depleted T cells, or PBMCs came the material, which was cDNA or gDNA.

Authors' data handling: Amplified reference gene primers provided the basis for estimating nucleated cell counts. Only in-frame clones appear in the TCRdb table, and some are missing; sequencing was by immunoSEQ multiplex PCR. D and trimming come from the DNA, and the V and J calls and clone size come from that table. The sample includes under 200,000 clones, around four fifths of them seen just once. In germline, CDR1 is MDHEN, CDR2 SYDVKM. This CDR3 comprises 12 residues. The germline V and J ends were trimmed by 5 bases and 4 bases, with 8 bases remaining between them. The sequence came from a man aged 35-49 years who had recovered from COVID-19. The chain recombines TRBV28 with TRBJ1-2; tentative D call: TRBD1 (5 bases). Sequencing was performed on peripheral blood. Here the CDR3 reads CASSGGSYGYTF. DNA of the CDR3: TGTGCCAGCAGTGGGGGGAGCTATGGCTACACCTTC.